The present T cell receptor beta chain was sequenced within a study of T cells in localized non-small cell lung cancer. Germline loops: CDR1 SGHNT, CDR2 YYREEE (reference sequence). V lost 4 bases to trimming and J lost 6 bases; unmatched junction nucleotides: 5. The CDR3 extends over 13 amino acids. Study results and limitations: Only one tumor region was sequenced, so heterogeneity remains possible. A median of about 50 clones ranked among the top 100 in tumor appeared in adjacent lung. There was an association of higher blood T cell density with longer overall survival. Uninvolved neighboring lung showed the greatest T cell clonality, exceeding tumor.

TCRdb's table, derived via immunoSEQ multiplex PCR, lists solely in-frame clones and lacks some. In the table there are tens of thousands of clones, more than 85% of which are singletons. This clone was detected once. Its antigen is unknown. The chain has TRBV5-4 and TRBJ2-7; TRBD1 matches at 9 bases. The receptor comes from a female donor with stage II lung adenocarcinoma. The sequenced sample was PBMCs, obtained before any cancer treatment. The CDR3 DNA follows: TGTGCCAGCAGCCGGGACAGGGTTAGCGAGCAGTACTTC. Translated: CASSRDRVSEQYF.